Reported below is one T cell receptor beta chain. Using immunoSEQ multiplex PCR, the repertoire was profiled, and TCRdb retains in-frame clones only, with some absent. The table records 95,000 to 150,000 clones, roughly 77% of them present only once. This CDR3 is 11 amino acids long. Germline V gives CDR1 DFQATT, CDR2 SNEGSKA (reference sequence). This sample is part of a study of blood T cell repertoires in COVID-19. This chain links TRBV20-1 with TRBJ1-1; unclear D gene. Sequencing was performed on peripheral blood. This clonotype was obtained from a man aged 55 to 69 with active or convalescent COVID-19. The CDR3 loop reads CSEAKNTEAFF. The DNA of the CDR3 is TGCAGCGAAGCCAAGAACACTGAAGCTTTCTTT.